What follows are 20 T cell receptor beta chains derived from one specimen sequenced in a study of T-cell memory formation after mild COVID-19. TCRdb ran MiXCR on the 5' RACE reads and lists one entry per CDR3 protein. The sample has 270,000 or so distinct CDR3 sequences; roughly 17% are singletons. Material for sequencing was PBMCs or a T cell subset sorted from them (not recorded which). These receptors were obtained from a man younger than 30 who had mild COVID-19 (a few samples of this study predate the infection). Cell type and time point are not known.

V is TRBV7-9 and J is TRBJ2-5; tentatively, D is TRBD2 (6 bases). Per the germline V gene, CDR1 is SEHNR and CDR2 is FQNEAQ (reference sequence). The CDR3 is made up of 16 amino acids. The ends were cut back, 5 bases at V and 2 bases at J, with 18 bases in the middle. As DNA, the CDR3 is TGTGCCAGCAGCCCGAGGTCAGGAGGGAGGCAAGAGACCCAGTACTTC. This gives the protein CASSPRSGGRQETQYF.

The chain links TRBV7-9 to TRBJ2-3; TRBD2 agrees at 10 bases. Trimming cost V 4 bases and J 5 bases; bases outside gene matches: 9. The CDR3 has 16 residues. The germline V gene has CDR1 SEHNR and CDR2 FQNEAQ (reference sequence). CDR3 loop: CASSSRAGGPVDTQYF. The CDR3 region has the DNA TGTGCCAGCAGCTCCCGAGCGGGGGGGCCGGTAGATACGCAGTATTTT.

This rearrangement joins TRBV12-3 or TRBV12-4 to TRBJ2-2, with TRBD2 identical over 9 bases. V was clipped by 5 bases and J by 1 base; unmatched bases: 11. The CDR3 spans 18 residues. CDR3 sequence: CASSIPLGSGGNTGELFF. CDR3 coding DNA: TGTGCCAGCAGTATCCCCTTGGGTAGCGGGGGGAACACCGGGGAGCTGTTTTTT.

The rearrangement uses TRBV3-1 and TRBJ1-3; D remains unclear. With 1 base removed from V and 6 bases from J, the gap between germline ends came to 4 bases. Looked up from germline, CDR1 is LGHDT and CDR2 is YNNKEL (reference sequence). This CDR3 region has 12 residues. Here the CDR3 DNA reads TGTGCCAGCAGCCAAGGAAAAAACACCATATATTTT. Protein product: CASSQGKNTIYF.

The chain joins TRBV29-1 to TRBJ2-7, with D perhaps given as TRBD1 or TRBD2 (6 bases each). V was cut by 4 bases and J by 6 bases, with 13 bases left in between. The CDR3 covers 12 residues. Germline V lookup: CDR1 SQVTM, CDR2 ANQGSEA. The CDR3 nucleotides are TGCAGCGTTGCGTCGGAGGGGGGCGAGCAGTACTTC. Translating it yields CSVASEGGEQYF.

The rearrangement joins TRBV20-1 to TRBJ1-2, with 7 nucleotides matching TRBD1. Germline V gene sequence: CDR1 DFQATT, CDR2 SNEGSKA (reference sequence). CDR3 size: 13 residues. V shed 5 bases, J shed 3 bases, and the junction held 6 bases outside the gene matches. In DNA, the CDR3 is TGCAGTGCTGACCTCAGGGGGGACTATGGCTACACCTTC. The encoded protein is CSADLRGDYGYTF.

The chain uses TRBV24-1 and TRBJ2-2; D remains ambiguous. V lost 5 bases to trimming and J lost 1 base, with 13 bases between them. Germline V gene data show CDR1 as KGHDR and CDR2 as SFDVKD. The length of the CDR3 is 16 residues. The CDR3 sequence: CATSGPLPMNTGELFF. The CDR3 DNA reads TGTGCCACCAGTGGTCCCCTGCCTATGAACACCGGGGAGCTGTTTTTT.

This clonotype was found many times. The chain combines TRBV6-5 with TRBJ1-4; D possibly corresponds to TRBD1 (6 bases). There are 18 residues in the CDR3. Germline V gene sequence: CDR1 MNHEY, CDR2 SVGAGI. The ends were cut back, 0 bases at V and 8 bases at J, with 22 bases in the middle. Here the CDR3 DNA reads TGTGCCAGCAGTTACTCGTTCATTAGTGTACGGGACATGGAAAAACTGTTTTTT. Translation gives CASSYSFISVRDMEKLFF.

This chain connects TRBV3-1 to TRBJ1-1; TRBD1 is a possible D gene (5 bases). From germline, CDR1 is LGHDT and CDR2 YNNKEL (reference sequence). The CDR3 length is 15 residues. The ends were cut back, 1 base at V and 5 bases at J, with 14 bases in the middle. CDR3 region: CASSQVGGGLTEAFF. The CDR3 DNA follows: TGTGCCAGCAGCCAAGTTGGGGGAGGGTTAACTGAAGCTTTCTTT. Supplemented by reference TRBV3-1 and TRBJ1-1, the full variable domain reads DTAVSQTPKYLVTQMGNDKSIKCEQNLGHDTMYWYKQDSKKFLKIMFSYNNKELIINETVPNRFSPKSPDKAHLNLHINSLELGDSAVYFCASSQVGGGLTEAFFGQGTRLTVV.

The J gene is TRBJ2-5, the V gene TRBV5-5; 7 nucleotides align to TRBD2. Per the germline V gene, CDR1 is SGHKS and CDR2 is YYEKEE (reference sequence). The CDR3 has 14 residues. V lost 4 bases to trimming and J lost 2 bases; unmatched junction nucleotides: 5. DNA of the CDR3: TGTGCCAGCAGCACGGGGGGAGGGCAAGAGACCCAGTACTTC. This gives the protein CASSTGGGQETQYF.

The chain joins TRBV6-6 to TRBJ2-2; 12 bases match TRBD1. The CDR3 contains 15 residues. Germline V gene sequence: CDR1 MNHNY, CDR2 SVGAGI (reference sequence). Germline trimming cut 8 bases from V and 6 bases from J; bases unmatched to any gene: 7. The CDR3 sequence is CASLLGQGAAGELFF. The CDR3 DNA follows: TGTGCCAGCCTCTTGGGACAGGGGGCCGCCGGGGAGCTGTTTTTT.

In DNA form, the CDR3 reads TGCAGCTTCTCCCGTCGGAGGGGGCCTCTCAATGAGCAGTTCTTC. Amino acids: CSFSRRRGPLNEQFF. The J gene is TRBJ2-1, the V gene TRBV29-1, with D possibly TRBD1 on 7 matching bases. Germline V lookup: CDR1 SQVTM, CDR2 ANQGSEA. V shed 8 bases and J shed 6 bases, with 23 bases lying between them. The CDR3 is 15 amino acids.

The chain is built from TRBV28 and TRBJ1-1; 7 bases are shared with TRBD1. Per the germline V gene, CDR1 is MDHEN and CDR2 is SYDVKM. The CDR3 totals 14 residues. Germline trimming cut 6 bases from V and 5 bases from J; bases unmatched to any gene: 9. This chain's CDR3 is CASRYPTGQTEAFF. CDR3 nucleotides: TGTGCCAGCAGATACCCGACAGGGCAAACTGAAGCTTTCTTT.

The gene calls are TRBV6-1 and TRBJ2-2; D may be TRBD2 (5 bases). The length of the CDR3 is 16 residues. Trimming cost V 5 bases and J 4 bases, with 17 bases left between them. The V gene's germline CDR1 is MNHNS and CDR2 SASEGT. The CDR3, as DNA: TGTGCCAGCAGTCCCTACCGGGCCGCGGGCACCGGGGAGCTGTTTTTT. Its translation is CASSPYRAAGTGELFF.

The V gene is TRBV15, the J gene TRBJ2-7, with TRBD1 as a possible D gene (6 bases). CDR1 is LNHNV and CDR2 is YYDKDF in the germline V gene (reference sequence). V gave up 4 bases and J gave up 5 bases, with 15 bases separating them. The CDR3 runs 14 residues. The CDR3, as DNA: TGTGCCACCAGCACCGGACTCGGGGACAACGAGCAGTACTTC. Translation: CATSTGLGDNEQYF. Full variable domain (outside the CDR3, taken from reference TRBV15 and TRBJ2-7): DAMVIQNPRYQVTQFGKPVTLSCSQTLNHNVMYWYQQKSSQAPKLLFHYYDKDFNNEADTPDNFQSRRPNTSFCFLDIRSPGLGDTAMYLCATSTGLGDNEQYFGPGTRLTVT.

This clonotype came up a few times. V usage is TRBV6-6 and J usage is TRBJ1-2, with D maybe TRBD1 (6 bases). CDR3 size: 15 residues. V lost 0 bases and J lost 8, with 16 bases in between. CDR1 and CDR2 from the germline V gene are MNHNY and SVGAGI (reference sequence). The CDR3 DNA reads as TGTGCCAGCAGTTACTCGATCGGGGGCGCAGGGGGCTACACCTTC. It specifies CASSYSIGGAGGYTF.

The rearrangement links TRBV11-2 to TRBJ2-7, with TRBD2 identical over 7 bases. V lost 5 bases, J lost 6 bases, and 13 bases stayed unmatched. Germline assignment: CDR1 SGHAT and CDR2 FQNNGV. The CDR3 runs to 15 residues. CDR3 coding DNA: TGTGCCAGCAGCCCTCGAACGGGGAGGGGCTCCGAGCAGTACGTC. This encodes CASSPRTGRGSEQYV.

This chain connects TRBV6-2 or TRBV6-3 to TRBJ2-3, with a possible D match to TRBD2 (5 bases). This CDR3 is 12 amino acids long. Looked up from germline, CDR1 is MNHEY and CDR2 is SVGEGT. Trimming cost V 2 bases and J 14 bases, with 14 bases left between them. Here the CDR3 DNA reads TGTGCCAGCAGTTACCCCGAGGGTACTGGGTATTTT. It specifies CASSYPEGTGYF.

V is TRBV6-5 and J is TRBJ2-7; tentatively, D is TRBD2 (6 bases). Looked up from germline, CDR1 is MNHEY and CDR2 is SVGAGI. Trimming left V 0 bases short and J 4 bases short, with 13 bases between. This CDR3 has 15 residues. In DNA, the CDR3 is TGTGCCAGCAGTTACTCGCCACCCGGAGGGTACGAGCAGTACTTC. Protein sequence: CASSYSPPGGYEQYF.

A note on this clonotype: An end of the junction does not agree with germline; a read error may underlie this. The chain recombines TRBV20-1 with TRBJ1-3; 8 bases agree with TRBD1. The CDR3 runs 15 residues. CDR1 is DFQATT and CDR2 is SNEGSKA in the germline V gene (reference sequence). CDR3 sequence: CSARGGRGRGNTIYF. DNA for the CDR3: TGCAGTGCCAGAGGCGGCAGGGGGCGAGGAAACACCATATATTTT.